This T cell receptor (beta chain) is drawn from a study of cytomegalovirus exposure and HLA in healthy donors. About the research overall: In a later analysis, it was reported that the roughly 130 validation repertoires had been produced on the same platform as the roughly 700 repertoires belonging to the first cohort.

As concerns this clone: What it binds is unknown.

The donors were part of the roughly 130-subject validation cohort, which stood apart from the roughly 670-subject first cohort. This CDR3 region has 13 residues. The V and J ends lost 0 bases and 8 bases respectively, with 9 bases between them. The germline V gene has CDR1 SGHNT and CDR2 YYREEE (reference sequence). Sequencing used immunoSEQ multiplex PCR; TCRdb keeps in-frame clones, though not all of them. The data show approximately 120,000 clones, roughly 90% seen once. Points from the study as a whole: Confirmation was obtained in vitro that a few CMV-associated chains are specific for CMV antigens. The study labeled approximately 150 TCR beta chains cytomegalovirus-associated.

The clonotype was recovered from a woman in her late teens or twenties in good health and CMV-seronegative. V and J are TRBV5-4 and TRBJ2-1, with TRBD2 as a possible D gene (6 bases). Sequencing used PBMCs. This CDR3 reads CASSLVSSDEQFF. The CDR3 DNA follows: TGTGCCAGCAGCTTGGTATCTAGCGATGAGCAGTTCTTC. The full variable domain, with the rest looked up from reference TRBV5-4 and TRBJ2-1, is ETGVTQSPTHLIKTRGQQVTLRCSSQSGHNTVSWYQQALGQGPQFIFQYYREEENGRGNFPPRFSGLQFPNYSSELNVNALELDDSALYLCASSLVSSDEQFFGPGTRLTVL.